This T cell receptor beta chain emerged from a study of shared clonotypes between healthy human individuals. Authors' analysis steps: ImmunoSEQ gave junction-only sequences without quality scores, so filtering differed. Sequenced by immunoSEQ multiplex PCR; TCRdb stores in-frame clones only, minus some. V, J and clone size are taken as reported in that table, and D and trimming were inferred from the DNA itself. Here the sample spans 2.5 million or so clones, about 92% being singletons. This CDR3 is 15 amino acids long. V was cut by 6 bases and J by 0 bases, with 14 bases left in between. In germline, CDR1 is MNHEY, CDR2 SVGAGI. As concerns this clone: The antigen remains unidentified.

Adult donors, all healthy and HIV-negative, had no recent acute infections or vaccinations. Study-wide points: It was the non-shared clonotypes that had lower generation probabilities than clonotypes shared by all four donors.

This chain connects TRBV6-5 to TRBJ1-2, with D tentatively TRBD1 (5 bases). The sequencing sample was made of naive CD4+ T cells sorted from blood. Documented subset: CD45RA+ positively selected. This receptor was identified in a man between 18 and 35 years old in good health. Here the CDR3 DNA reads TGTGCCAGCAGCCCCAGGGACGGAGCTAACTATGGCTACACCTTC. Translation: CASSPRDGANYGYTF.